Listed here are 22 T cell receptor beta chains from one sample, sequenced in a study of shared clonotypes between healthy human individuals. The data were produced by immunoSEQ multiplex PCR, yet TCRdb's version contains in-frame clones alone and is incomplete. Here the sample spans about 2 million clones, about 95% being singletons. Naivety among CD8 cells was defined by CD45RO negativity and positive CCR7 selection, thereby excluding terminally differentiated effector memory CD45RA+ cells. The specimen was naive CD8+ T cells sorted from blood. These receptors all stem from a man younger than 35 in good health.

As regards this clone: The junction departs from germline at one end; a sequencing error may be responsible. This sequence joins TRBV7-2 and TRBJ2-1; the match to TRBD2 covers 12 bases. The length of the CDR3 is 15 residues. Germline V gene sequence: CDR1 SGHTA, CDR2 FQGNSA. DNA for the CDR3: TGTGTCAGCAGCCTAAGACTAGCGGGAGACAATGAGCAGTTCTTC. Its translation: CVSSLRLAGDNEQFF.

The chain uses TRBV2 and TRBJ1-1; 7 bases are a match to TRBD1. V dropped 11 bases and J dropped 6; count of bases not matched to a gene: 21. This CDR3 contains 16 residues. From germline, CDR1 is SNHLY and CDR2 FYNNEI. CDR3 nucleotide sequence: TGTGCCTCCTTGTACAGGGGATCCAAGGCCGGGCCTGAAGCTTTCTTT. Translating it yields CASLYRGSKAGPEAFF.

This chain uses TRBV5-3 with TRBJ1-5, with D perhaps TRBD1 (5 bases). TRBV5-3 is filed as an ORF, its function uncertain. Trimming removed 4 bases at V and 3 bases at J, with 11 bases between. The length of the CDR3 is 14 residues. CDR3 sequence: CARSRDSNNQPQHF. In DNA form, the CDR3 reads TGTGCCAGAAGCCGCGACAGTAACAATCAGCCCCAGCATTTT.

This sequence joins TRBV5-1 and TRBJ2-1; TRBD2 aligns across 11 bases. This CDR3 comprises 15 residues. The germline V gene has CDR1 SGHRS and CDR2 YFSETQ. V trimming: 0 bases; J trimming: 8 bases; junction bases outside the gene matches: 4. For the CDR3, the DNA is TGCGCCAGCAGCTTGGAACTAGCGGGAGTGGATGAGCAGTTCTTC. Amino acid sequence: CASSLELAGVDEQFF.

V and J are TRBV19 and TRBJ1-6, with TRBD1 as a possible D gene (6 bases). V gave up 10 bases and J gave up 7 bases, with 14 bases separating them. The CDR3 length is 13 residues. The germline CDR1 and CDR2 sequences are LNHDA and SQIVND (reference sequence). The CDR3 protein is CAISTGLNSPLHF. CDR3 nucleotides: TGTGCCATTTCGACAGGACTGAATTCACCCCTCCACTTT.

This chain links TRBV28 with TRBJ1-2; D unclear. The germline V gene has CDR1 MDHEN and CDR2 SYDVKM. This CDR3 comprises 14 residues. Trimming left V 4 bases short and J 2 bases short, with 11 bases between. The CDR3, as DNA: TGTGCCAGCAGTTCGTTGGAAGGCAACTATGGCTACACCTTC. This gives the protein CASSSLEGNYGYTF.

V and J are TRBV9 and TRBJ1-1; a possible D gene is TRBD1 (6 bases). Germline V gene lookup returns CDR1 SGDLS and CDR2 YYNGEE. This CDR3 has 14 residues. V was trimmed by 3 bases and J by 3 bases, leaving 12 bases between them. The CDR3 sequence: CASSGGGGYTEAFF. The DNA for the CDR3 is TGTGCCAGCAGCGGAGGAGGGGGGTACACTGAAGCTTTCTTT.

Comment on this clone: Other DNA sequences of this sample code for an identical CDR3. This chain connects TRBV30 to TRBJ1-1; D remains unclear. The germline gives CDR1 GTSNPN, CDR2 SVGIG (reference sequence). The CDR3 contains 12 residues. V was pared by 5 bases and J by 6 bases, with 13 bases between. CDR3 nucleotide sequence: TGTGCCTGGTCGGTGGGCGGGGCTGAAGCTTTCTTT. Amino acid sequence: CAWSVGGAEAFF.

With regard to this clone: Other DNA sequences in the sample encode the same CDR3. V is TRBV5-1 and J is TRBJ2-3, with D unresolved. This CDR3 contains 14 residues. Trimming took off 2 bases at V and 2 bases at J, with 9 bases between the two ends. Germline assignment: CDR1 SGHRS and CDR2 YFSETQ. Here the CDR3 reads CASSFGSDTDTQYF. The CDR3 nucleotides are TGCGCCAGCAGCTTCGGGTCTGACACAGATACGCAGTATTTT.

The CDR3 DNA is TGTGCCAGCAGCTCGTGGGGCGGATACGAGCAGTACTTC. Encoded protein: CASSSWGGYEQYF. The V and J genes are TRBV6-1 and TRBJ2-7; a possible D gene is TRBD1 (5 bases). Germline V CDR1 and CDR2: MNHNS, SASEGT. The CDR3 covers 13 residues. Trimming left V 6 bases short and J 4 bases short, with 13 bases between.

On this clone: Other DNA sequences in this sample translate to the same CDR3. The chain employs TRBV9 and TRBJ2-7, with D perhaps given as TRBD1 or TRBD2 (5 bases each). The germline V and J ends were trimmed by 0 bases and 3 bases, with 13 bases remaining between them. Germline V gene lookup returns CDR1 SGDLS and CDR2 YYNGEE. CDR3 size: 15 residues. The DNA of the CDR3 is TGTGCCAGCAGCGTAGAGGGGACCGAAAGCTACGAGCAGTACTTC. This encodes CASSVEGTESYEQYF.

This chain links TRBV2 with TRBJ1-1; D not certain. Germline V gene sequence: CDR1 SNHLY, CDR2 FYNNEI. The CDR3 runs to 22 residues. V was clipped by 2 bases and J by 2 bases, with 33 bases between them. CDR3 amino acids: CASSEPAFEVPPRGQVNTEAFF. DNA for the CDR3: TGTGCCAGCAGTGAACCCGCCTTCGAGGTCCCCCCCCGAGGCCAGGTAAACACTGAAGCTTTCTTT.

The CDR3 is CASSWTGELFF. CDR3 in DNA: TGTGCCAGTAGTTGGACCGGGGAGCTGTTTTTT. The chain is built from TRBV19 and TRBJ2-2, with no clear D. V lost 5 bases and J lost 5, with 3 bases in between. Per the germline V gene, CDR1 is LNHDA and CDR2 is SQIVND (reference sequence). The CDR3 sequence is 11 residues long.

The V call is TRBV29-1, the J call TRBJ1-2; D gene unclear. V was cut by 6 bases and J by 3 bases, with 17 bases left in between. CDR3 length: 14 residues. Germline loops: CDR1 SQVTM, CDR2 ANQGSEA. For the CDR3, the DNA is TGCAGCGTGTCCCCGGCCTCCTCGGACTATGGCTACACCTTC. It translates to CSVSPASSDYGYTF.

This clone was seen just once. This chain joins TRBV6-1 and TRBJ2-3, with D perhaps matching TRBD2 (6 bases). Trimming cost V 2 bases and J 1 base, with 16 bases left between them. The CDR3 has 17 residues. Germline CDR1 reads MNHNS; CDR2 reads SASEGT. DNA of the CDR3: TGTGCCAGCAGTGAACTATTTCGAGGGGAGGGCACAGATACGCAGTATTTT. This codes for CASSELFRGEGTDTQYF.

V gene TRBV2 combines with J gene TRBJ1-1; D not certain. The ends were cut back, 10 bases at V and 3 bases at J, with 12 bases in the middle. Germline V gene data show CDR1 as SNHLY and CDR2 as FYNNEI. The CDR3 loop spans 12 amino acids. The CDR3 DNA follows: TGTGCCATCCCGACTGATTACACTGAAGCTTTCTTT. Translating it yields CAIPTDYTEAFF.

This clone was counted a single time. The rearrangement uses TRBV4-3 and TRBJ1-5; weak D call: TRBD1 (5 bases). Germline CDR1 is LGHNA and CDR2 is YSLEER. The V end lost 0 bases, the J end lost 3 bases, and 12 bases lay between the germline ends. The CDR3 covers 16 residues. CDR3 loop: CASSQDWGRYNQPQHF. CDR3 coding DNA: TGCGCCAGCAGCCAAGATTGGGGGAGGTACAATCAGCCCCAGCATTTT.

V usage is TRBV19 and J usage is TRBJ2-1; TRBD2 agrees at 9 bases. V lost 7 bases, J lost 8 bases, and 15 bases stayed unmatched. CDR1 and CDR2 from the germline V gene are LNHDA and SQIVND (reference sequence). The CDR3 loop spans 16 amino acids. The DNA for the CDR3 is TGTGCCAGTACCCCCAATCCGGGCGGGAGGGCCCATGAGCAGTTCTTC. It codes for CASTPNPGGRAHEQFF.

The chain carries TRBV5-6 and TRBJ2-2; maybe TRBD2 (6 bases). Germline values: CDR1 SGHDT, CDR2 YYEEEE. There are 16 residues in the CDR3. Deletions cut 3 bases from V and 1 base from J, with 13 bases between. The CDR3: CASSSIARGNTGELFF. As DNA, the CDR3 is TGTGCCAGCAGCTCGATCGCGCGGGGGAACACCGGGGAGCTGTTTTTT.

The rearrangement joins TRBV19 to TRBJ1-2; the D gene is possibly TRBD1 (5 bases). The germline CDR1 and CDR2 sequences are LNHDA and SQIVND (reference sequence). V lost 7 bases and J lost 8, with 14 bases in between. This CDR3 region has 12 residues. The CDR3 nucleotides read TGTGCCAGTACCCAGGGCCCCTACGGCTACACCTTC. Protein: CASTQGPYGYTF.

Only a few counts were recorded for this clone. The CDR3 spells CASSSTTPNTEAFF. In DNA form, the CDR3 reads TGTGCCAGCAGCTCGACTACACCGAACACTGAAGCTTTCTTT. The chain employs TRBV7-9 and TRBJ1-1; D not resolved. Germline V gene lookup returns CDR1 SEHNR and CDR2 FQNEAQ (reference sequence). Trimming removed 4 bases at V and 1 base at J, with 10 bases between. The CDR3 contains 14 residues.

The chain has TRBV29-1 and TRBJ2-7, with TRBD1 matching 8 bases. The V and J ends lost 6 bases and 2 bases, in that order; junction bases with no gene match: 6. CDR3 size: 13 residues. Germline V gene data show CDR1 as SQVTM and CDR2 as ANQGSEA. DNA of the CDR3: TGCAGCGTCCTGACAGGGGACACCTACGAGCAGTACTTC. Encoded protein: CSVLTGDTYEQYF.